Following are 31 T cell receptor beta chains from one sample sequenced in a study of shared T cell receptors in the human thymus. Libraries were prepared by immunoSEQ multiplex PCR; TCRdb keeps only in-frame clonotypes and omits some of them. The repertoire holds approximately 490,000 clones, with about 80% as singletons. This same sample was also part of a study on human thymus T cells.

Sequenced input: thymocytes. The receptors come from a boy in the first two years of life with a congenital heart defect.

The rearrangement links TRBV18 to TRBJ1-2, with D possibly matching TRBD1 (5 bases). The CDR3 spans 15 residues. Trimming left V 0 bases short and J 2 bases short, with 10 bases between. The germline V gene has CDR1 KGHSH and CDR2 LQKENI. The CDR3: CASSPPQGLNYGYTF. The DNA for the CDR3 is TGTGCCAGCTCACCACCGCAGGGACTGAACTATGGCTACACCTTC.

J is TRBJ1-1 and V is TRBV4-2; no clear D. The CDR3 covers 14 residues. V dropped 0 bases and J dropped 1 base, with 6 bases sitting between them. Germline V gene data show CDR1 as LGHNA and CDR2 as YNFKEQ. DNA for the CDR3: TGTGCCAGCAGCCAAGATCCGTCGAACACTGAAGCTTTCTTT. Translating gives CASSQDPSNTEAFF.

This clone was observed a few times. The genes are TRBV28 and TRBJ2-3, with TRBD2 identical over 14 bases. V was pared by 8 bases and J by 3 bases, with 13 bases of the junction left unmatched. CDR1 is MDHEN and CDR2 is SYDVKM in the germline V gene. CDR3 length: 18 amino acids. CDR3 coding DNA: TGTGCCAGCGTTTCCGGACTAGCGGGAGGTGGTTGGACAGATACGCAGTATTTT. Protein sequence: CASVSGLAGGGWTDTQYF.

The chain carries TRBV13 and TRBJ2-2; 7 bases are a match to TRBD1. Germline-derived CDR1 and CDR2 are PRHDT and FYEKMQ (reference sequence). The CDR3 loop spans 15 amino acids. The V gene end was trimmed by 2 bases and the J gene end by 1 base; junction bases not matched to a gene: 1. The CDR3 DNA sequence: TGTGCCAGCAGCTTATGGGACAGGAACACCGGGGAGCTGTTTTTT. As protein: CASSLWDRNTGELFF.

The V and J genes are TRBV5-1 and TRBJ2-1, with TRBD1 as a possible D gene (5 bases). Looked up from germline, CDR1 is SGHRS and CDR2 is YFSETQ. The V end was cut by 7 bases, the J end by 10 bases, with 21 bases between. There are 14 residues in the CDR3. CDR3 in DNA: TGCGCCAGCGCCGCAGGAGTCGACAGTAGGGAGCAGTTCTTC. Amino acids: CASAAGVDSREQFF.

The chain carries TRBV10-2 and TRBJ2-7; D is possibly TRBD2 (6 bases). This CDR3 region has 16 residues. CDR1 and CDR2 (germline): WSHSY, SAAADI. The germline V and J ends were trimmed by 3 bases and 3 bases, with 18 bases remaining between them. The DNA for the CDR3 is TGCGCCAGCAGTGATCGGGGTCTAGCGACATTCTACGAGCAGTACTTC. Protein sequence: CASSDRGLATFYEQYF.

The chain uses TRBV27 and TRBJ1-1; perhaps TRBD1 as D (5 bases). In germline, CDR1 is MNHEY, CDR2 SMNVEV (reference sequence). The CDR3 contains 16 residues. The V end lost 2 bases, the J end lost 1 base, and 14 bases lay between the germline ends. CDR3 sequence: CASSLLGARPNTEAFF. The CDR3 DNA reads TGTGCCAGCAGTTTACTTGGGGCCCGCCCGAACACTGAAGCTTTCTTT.

This chain links TRBV25-1 with TRBJ2-2, with 8 positions matching TRBD2. This CDR3 has 15 amino acids. Germline V lookup: CDR1 MGHDK, CDR2 SYGVNS. Losses at the gene ends were 6 bases for V and 3 bases for J; bases not matched to a gene: 6. The CDR3 loop reads CASRGREGYTGELFF. For the CDR3, the DNA is TGTGCCAGCAGGGGCCGGGAGGGGTACACCGGGGAGCTGTTTTTT.

The J gene is TRBJ2-5, the V gene TRBV19, with TRBD2 matching 10 bases. This CDR3 comprises 15 residues. V was pared by 5 bases and J by 5 bases, with 8 bases of the junction left unmatched. From germline, CDR1 is LNHDA and CDR2 SQIVND (reference sequence). In DNA, the CDR3 is TGTGCCAGTAGTGCCCAGCGGGAGGGCCAGGAGACCCAGTACTTC. Translation gives CASSAQREGQETQYF.

V is TRBV28 and J is TRBJ2-7, with TRBD2 identical over 7 bases. CDR1 MDHEN and CDR2 SYDVKM come from the germline V gene. V trimming: 2 bases; J trimming: 7 bases; junction bases outside the gene matches: 14. The length of the CDR3 is 16 residues. The CDR3 sequence is CASSLHIQRGRSEQYF. The CDR3 nucleotides read TGTGCCAGCAGTTTACATATCCAGCGGGGTAGGAGTGAGCAGTACTTC.

The V and J genes are TRBV25-1 and TRBJ1-1, with a possible D match to TRBD1 (5 bases). There are 15 residues in the CDR3. The V end lost 2 bases, the J end lost 3 bases, and 13 bases lay between the germline ends. CDR1 is MGHDK, CDR2 SYGVNS, per germline. The CDR3, as DNA: TGTGCCAGCAGTGAAATCGGCAGGGAGGACACTGAAGCTTTCTTT. Translating it yields CASSEIGREDTEAFF. The full variable domain, rest sourced from reference TRBV25-1 and TRBJ1-1, is EADIYQTPRYLVIGTGKKITLECSQTMGHDKMYWYQQDPGMELHLIHYSYGVNSTEKGDLSSESTVSRIRTEHFPLTLESARPSHTSQYLCASSEIGREDTEAFFGQGTRLTVV.

This rearrangement joins TRBV6-1 to TRBJ1-1, with D unclear. Germline V gene data show CDR1 as MNHNS and CDR2 as SASEGT. CDR3 length: 13 amino acids. Trimming pared 10 bases from V and 0 bases from J, leaving 12 bases between. As DNA, the CDR3 is TGTGCCACCCAGAAACCCATGAACACTGAAGCTTTCTTT. Translating gives CATQKPMNTEAFF.

V is TRBV15 and J is TRBJ2-2, with 11 bases fitting TRBD2. V was clipped by 0 bases and J by 5 bases; unmatched bases: 8. Germline CDR1 reads LNHNV; CDR2 reads YYDKDF (reference sequence). This CDR3 comprises 18 residues. Written as DNA, the CDR3 is TGTGCCACCAGCAGAGATCGAAGGTCTAGCGGGAGGACCGGGGAGCTGTTTTTT. It encodes CATSRDRRSSGRTGELFF. Filled out from reference TRBV15 and TRBJ2-2, the complete variable domain reads DAMVIQNPRYQVTQFGKPVTLSCSQTLNHNVMYWYQQKSSQAPKLLFHYYDKDFNNEADTPDNFQSRRPNTSFCFLDIRSPGLGDTAMYLCATSRDRRSSGRTGELFFGEGSRLTVL.

In DNA form, the CDR3 reads TGCGCCAGCAGTCACCCCTCCAGGGGCAATCAGCCCCAGCATTTT. It is translated as CASSHPSRGNQPQHF. The rearrangement uses TRBV23-1 and TRBJ1-5; maybe TRBD1 (5 bases). TRBV23-1 is annotated as an ORF whose role is uncertain. CDR3 size: 15 residues. The ends were cut back, 3 bases at V and 2 bases at J, with 11 bases in the middle.

This clone was seen only once. This chain links TRBV27 with TRBJ2-7; 14 bases align to TRBD2. There are 16 residues in the CDR3. CDR1 MNHEY and CDR2 SMNVEV come from the germline V gene (reference sequence). The V segment lost 5 bases and the J segment 6 bases; nucleotides outside the gene matches: 9. CDR3 sequence reads: CASSPPGLAGVGEQYF. CDR3 sequence (DNA): TGTGCCAGCAGTCCCCCGGGACTAGCGGGAGTAGGCGAGCAGTACTTC.

The chain is built from TRBV19 and TRBJ2-7; TRBD2 aligns across 11 bases. The V gene end was trimmed by 4 bases and the J gene end by 0 bases; junction bases not matched to a gene: 8. Germline V lookup: CDR1 LNHDA, CDR2 SQIVND (reference sequence). CDR3 length equals 17 residues. The CDR3 DNA follows: TGTGCCAGTAGTAGCCTACTGGGACTAGCGGACTCCTACGAGCAGTACTTC. It codes for CASSSLLGLADSYEQYF.

The chain carries TRBV11-2 and TRBJ2-3; tentative D call: TRBD1 (6 bases). V was clipped by 7 bases and J by 2 bases, with 19 bases between them. Germline values: CDR1 SGHAT, CDR2 FQNNGV. The CDR3 consists of 16 residues. The CDR3 loop reads CASIHEVGQTTDTQYF. The CDR3 DNA follows: TGTGCCAGCATACATGAAGTGGGACAAACCACAGATACGCAGTATTTT. The entire variable domain, with the rest obtained from reference TRBV11-2 and TRBJ2-3, is as follows: EAGVAQSPRYKIIEKRQSVAFWCNPISGHATLYWYQQILGQGPKLLIQFQNNGVVDDSQLPKDRFSAERLKGVDSTLKIQPAKLEDSAVYLCASIHEVGQTTDTQYFGPGTRLTVL.

The V and J genes are TRBV4-2 and TRBJ2-7, with 16 bases matching TRBD2. The germline CDR1 and CDR2 sequences are LGHNA and YNFKEQ. This CDR3 spans 20 amino acids. The V segment lost 1 base and the J segment 3 bases; nucleotides outside the gene matches: 12. The CDR3 reads CASSQAAGTSGRAFVYEQYF. CDR3 DNA sequence: TGTGCCAGCAGCCAAGCCGCCGGGACTAGCGGGAGGGCGTTTGTCTACGAGCAGTACTTC.

The chain combines TRBV2 with TRBJ2-7, with 10 positions matching TRBD1. The V and J ends lost 1 base and 7 bases, in that order; junction bases with no gene match: 4. The CDR3 consists of 14 residues. CDR1 is SNHLY, CDR2 FYNNEI, per germline. CDR3 protein: CASSEGGQGLEQYF. The CDR3 DNA sequence: TGTGCCAGCAGTGAAGGGGGACAGGGGCTGGAGCAGTACTTC. Full variable domain (missing parts from reference TRBV2 and TRBJ2-7): EPEVTQTPSHQVTQMGQEVILRCVPISNHLYFYWYRQILGQKVEFLVSFYNNEISEKSEIFDDQFSVERPDGSNFTLKIRSTKLEDSAMYFCASSEGGQGLEQYFGPGTRLTVT.

This rearrangement joins TRBV29-1 to TRBJ2-5, with 11 bases matching TRBD1. V shed 5 bases, J shed 5 bases, and the junction held 7 bases outside the gene matches. The CDR3 runs to 14 residues. In germline, CDR1 is SQVTM, CDR2 ANQGSEA. The CDR3 DNA reads TGCAGCGTTCACCGGGACAGGGGGGTGGAGACCCAGTACTTC. It yields the protein CSVHRDRGVETQYF.

The chain is built from TRBV21-1 and TRBJ1-5; TRBD1 was called by the table and not checked on the DNA. TRBV21-1 is a recognized pseudogene. The CDR3 contains 16 residues. The CDR3 sequence is CASSARQGGGNQPQHF. CDR3 in DNA: TGTGCCAGCAGCGCGCGACAGGGGGGGGGCAATCAGCCCCAGCATTTT.

The genes are TRBV19 and TRBJ2-7; D is perhaps TRBD1 (5 bases). V lost 6 bases and J lost 2, with 14 bases in between. The CDR3 is 14 residues long. Germline assignment: CDR1 LNHDA and CDR2 SQIVND (reference sequence). This CDR3 reads CASSLQAVPYEQYF. CDR3 bases: TGTGCCAGTAGCCTACAGGCGGTACCCTACGAGCAGTACTTC.

The V gene is TRBV5-4, the J gene TRBJ2-5; 12 bases align to TRBD2. Trimming removed 4 bases from V and 0 bases from J; junction bases left unmatched: 13. CDR3 length: 19 amino acids. Germline V lookup: CDR1 SGHNT, CDR2 YYREEE (reference sequence). The CDR3 loop is CASSLRLASGRGYQETQYF. CDR3 DNA sequence: TGTGCCAGCAGCCTCAGGCTGGCTAGCGGGAGGGGGTACCAAGAGACCCAGTACTTC.

The chain employs TRBV4-3 and TRBJ2-3; 14 positions match TRBD2. The CDR3 covers 16 residues. Trimming removed 2 bases from V and 5 bases from J; junction bases left unmatched: 3. CDR1 and CDR2 from the germline V gene are LGHNA and YSLEER. The CDR3 DNA sequence: TGCGCCAGCAGCCAACCCGGGACTAGCGGGAGAGATACGCAGTATTTT. Translating it yields CASSQPGTSGRDTQYF.

This clone was counted between two and nine times. The chain combines TRBV5-1 with TRBJ2-1, with D possibly TRBD2 on 6 matching bases. The CDR3 is 15 amino acids. Germline CDR1 reads SGHRS; CDR2 reads YFSETQ. Trimming took off 4 bases at V and 4 bases at J, with 15 bases between the two ends. The CDR3 coding sequence is TGCGCCAGCAGCCCGTTTTTGGCGGGGTACAATGAGCAGTTCTTC. Its translation: CASSPFLAGYNEQFF.

V gene TRBV30 combines with J gene TRBJ2-1; D gene unclear. The CDR3 consists of 14 residues. Germline-derived CDR1 and CDR2 are GTSNPN and SVGIG (reference sequence). V was clipped by 4 bases and J by 0 bases, with 10 bases between them. CDR3 residues: CAWTSVASYNEQFF. In DNA, the CDR3 is TGTGCCTGGACGTCAGTCGCCTCCTACAATGAGCAGTTCTTC.

This chain joins TRBV27 and TRBJ2-1; 12 nucleotides line up with TRBD2. Germline CDR1 and CDR2: MNHEY and SMNVEV (reference sequence). V was clipped by 6 bases and J by 0 bases; unmatched bases: 12. The CDR3 has 19 amino acids. The CDR3 is CASSLPGLAGPHSYNEQFF. The CDR3, as DNA: TGTGCCAGCAGCCTACCCGGACTAGCGGGGCCTCACTCCTACAATGAGCAGTTCTTC.

There are a few counts of this clone. The chain links TRBV5-5 to TRBJ2-7; D not resolved. The ends were cut back, 0 bases at V and 5 bases at J, with 9 bases in the middle. Germline V gene data show CDR1 as SGHKS and CDR2 as YYEKEE (reference sequence). The CDR3 contains 13 residues. CDR3 DNA sequence: TGTGCCAGCAGCTTGGGGCTAGTCAACGAGCAGTACTTC. Translating gives CASSLGLVNEQYF.

The rearrangement links TRBV7-2 to TRBJ2-7, with 14 positions matching TRBD2. V lost 5 bases and J lost 5; bases outside the gene matches: 11. The CDR3 extends over 17 amino acids. The germline gives CDR1 SGHTA, CDR2 FQGNSA. CDR3 residues: CASSPTGTSGSENEQYF. The CDR3 coding sequence is TGTGCCAGCAGCCCCACCGGGACTAGCGGGAGCGAGAACGAGCAGTACTTC.

This rearrangement joins TRBV6-6 to TRBJ2-3; 8 nucleotides align to TRBD2. There are 16 residues in the CDR3. CDR1 and CDR2 from the germline V gene are MNHNY and SVGAGI (reference sequence). Trimming at V came to 2 bases and at J to 1 base, leaving 5 bases not matched to a gene. In DNA form, the CDR3 reads TGTGCCAGCAGTTACCTTAGCGGGAAGCGCACAGATACGCAGTATTTT. It codes for CASSYLSGKRTDTQYF.

The V gene is TRBV28, the J gene TRBJ2-7; weak D call: TRBD1 (6 bases). The CDR3 has 14 amino acids. Per germline, CDR1 MDHEN and CDR2 SYDVKM. Trimming removed 4 bases from V and 5 bases from J, with 15 bases in between. In DNA form, the CDR3 reads TGTGCCAGCAGTTACCCAGGGGATCCCCACGAGCAGTACTTC. It specifies CASSYPGDPHEQYF. Full variable domain (missing parts from reference TRBV28 and TRBJ2-7): DVKVTQSSRYLVKRTGEKVFLECVQDMDHENMFWYRQDPGLGLRLIYFSYDVKMKEKGDIPEGYSVSREKKERFSLILESASTNQTSMYLCASSYPGDPHEQYFGPGTRLTVT.